What follows are 12 T cell receptor beta chains derived from one specimen sequenced in a study of shared clonotypes between healthy human individuals. Profiled with immunoSEQ multiplex PCR; TCRdb holds only in-frame clones, not every one. The data contain 730,000 or so clones, about two thirds of them singletons. Material: memory CD4+ T cells sorted from blood. As for subset: CD45RA-negative fraction. The receptors stem from a woman younger than 45 in good health.

The chain combines TRBV19 with TRBJ1-5; 10 positions agree with TRBD1. Per the germline V gene, CDR1 is LNHDA and CDR2 is SQIVND (reference sequence). With V trimmed by 9 bases and J by 5 bases, 7 bases remained unmatched. The CDR3 is 14 residues long. The CDR3 region is CASRRDRGDQPQHF. CDR3 in DNA: TGTGCCAGCCGCCGGGACAGGGGTGATCAGCCCCAGCATTTT.

This clone was detected only once. The chain joins TRBV5-1 to TRBJ2-6; tentative D call: TRBD1 (6 bases). Germline V lookup: CDR1 SGHRS, CDR2 YFSETQ. The CDR3 runs 14 residues. The germline V and J ends were trimmed by 5 bases and 0 bases, with 6 bases remaining between them. The CDR3 sequence is CASRGGSGANVLTF. CDR3 sequence (DNA): TGCGCCAGCAGAGGGGGCTCTGGGGCCAACGTCCTGACTTTC.

The gene calls are TRBV28 and TRBJ2-7, with 7 bases lining up with TRBD2. CDR1 and CDR2 from the germline V gene are MDHEN and SYDVKM. Germline trimming cut 2 bases from V and 2 bases from J; bases unmatched to any gene: 9. CDR3 length: 16 residues. CDR3 sequence: CASSLTSVEPPYEQYF. The CDR3 DNA reads TGTGCCAGCAGTTTAACTAGCGTCGAGCCCCCCTACGAGCAGTACTTC.

The CDR3 nucleotides are TGCAGCGTTGAGGGGTATCGGGATGGCTACACCTTC. Translated: CSVEGYRDGYTF. The rearrangement links TRBV29-1 to TRBJ1-2, with D uncertain. V lost 3 bases and J lost 6, with 11 bases in between. This CDR3 region has 12 residues. CDR1 SQVTM and CDR2 ANQGSEA come from the germline V gene.

V and J are TRBV7-3 and TRBJ1-5; D remains ambiguous. V shed 1 base and J shed 2 bases, with 18 bases lying between them. CDR3 size: 18 residues. CDR1 SGHTA and CDR2 FQGTGA come from the germline V gene. The CDR3 spells CASSLSPRTEVCNQPQHF. CDR3 in DNA: TGTGCCAGCAGCTTAAGTCCTCGCACCGAGGTGTGCAATCAGCCCCAGCATTTT.

This clone showed up many times. Other DNA sequences in this sample translate to the same CDR3. The J gene is TRBJ1-2, the V gene TRBV11-2; 7 bases match TRBD1. This CDR3 is built from 14 residues. The trim removed 5 bases at V and 0 bases at J, leaving 3 bases unmatched. From germline, CDR1 is SGHAT and CDR2 FQNNGV. The CDR3, as DNA: TGTGCCAGCAGCGTCGACAGGGCTAACTATGGCTACACCTTC. Amino acids: CASSVDRANYGYTF. Full variable domain (rest looked up from reference TRBV11-2 and TRBJ1-2): EAGVAQSPRYKIIEKRQSVAFWCNPISGHATLYWYQQILGQGPKLLIQFQNNGVVDDSQLPKDRFSAERLKGVDSTLKIQPAKLEDSAVYLCASSVDRANYGYTFGSGTRLTVV.

This rearrangement joins TRBV19 to TRBJ1-1, with D possibly matching TRBD1 (5 bases). Germline V gene sequence: CDR1 LNHDA, CDR2 SQIVND (reference sequence). V was shortened by 6 bases and J by 2 bases, with 22 bases between the two germline ends. This CDR3 spans 17 amino acids. The CDR3, as DNA: TGTGCCAGTAGCCGGGACGGGCGCTCCCTTATAAACACTGAAGCTTTCTTT. This encodes CASSRDGRSLINTEAFF.

With respect to this clone: In the same sample, other DNA sequences code for this CDR3. The rearrangement joins TRBV6-5 to TRBJ2-1, with D maybe TRBD2 (5 bases). Trimming pared 0 bases from V and 0 bases from J, leaving 9 bases between. This CDR3 spans 16 amino acids. Per germline, CDR1 MNHEY and CDR2 SVGAGI. The DNA of the CDR3 is TGTGCCAGCAGTTACTCGGGAGATTCCTCCTACAATGAGCAGTTCTTC. Its protein is CASSYSGDSSYNEQFF.

This chain connects TRBV10-1 to TRBJ2-7; the D gene is possibly TRBD2 (6 bases). The CDR3 totals 14 residues. Trimming pared 3 bases from V and 4 bases from J, leaving 13 bases between. Germline V gene data show CDR1 as WNHNN and CDR2 as SYGVQD (reference sequence). The DNA of the CDR3 is TGCGCCAGCAGTGATCCGGGACTGCCTTACGAGCAGTACTTC. It encodes CASSDPGLPYEQYF.

The rearrangement links TRBV7-9 to TRBJ1-1; TRBD1 might be the D (6 bases). Trimming cost V 3 bases and J 5 bases, with 22 bases left between them. Germline V lookup: CDR1 SEHNR, CDR2 FQNEAQ (reference sequence). The CDR3 covers 17 residues. The DNA of the CDR3 is TGTGCCAGCAGCTTCTTCCGAGGAGTCGGGGGCGGGACTGAAGCTTTCTTT. This gives the protein CASSFFRGVGGGTEAFF.

This chain uses TRBV28 with TRBJ1-1, with 7 bases fitting TRBD1. V lost 5 bases, J lost 3 bases, and 15 bases stayed unmatched. The CDR3 loop spans 17 amino acids. Germline-derived CDR1 and CDR2 are MDHEN and SYDVKM. Here the CDR3 reads CASSPPRGVGAYTEAFF. In nucleotides, the CDR3 is TGTGCCAGCAGTCCACCCAGGGGGGTCGGTGCGTACACTGAAGCTTTCTTT.

This chain uses TRBV5-8 with TRBJ2-3; a weak D match, TRBD1 (5 bases). The germline CDR1 and CDR2 sequences are SGHTS and YDEGEE. Trimming removed 4 bases at V and 8 bases at J, with 17 bases between. This CDR3 region has 14 residues. CDR3 nucleotides: TGTGCCAGCAGCGACTCGACAGTGACACGTACGCAGTATTTT. Amino acids: CASSDSTVTRTQYF.